The T cell receptor (beta chain) under discussion was sequenced for a study of T cell changes during pregnancy in multiple sclerosis. CDR1 is SGHTA, CDR2 FQGTGA, per germline. The ends were cut back, 5 bases at V and 8 bases at J, with 16 bases in the middle. The CDR3 length is 14 residues. Libraries were prepared by immunoSEQ multiplex PCR; TCRdb keeps only in-frame clonotypes and omits some of them. Of tens of thousands of clones listed, roughly nine tenths are singletons. Sequencing was performed on peripheral blood, taken in the third trimester of pregnancy. This sequence was found in a female donor in good health, enrolled as a control in a pregnancy study. V is TRBV7-3 and J is TRBJ2-1; D is possibly TRBD2 (6 bases). CDR3 bases: TGTGCCAGCAGCCTAGGGACTCCCGACGATGAGCAGTTCTTC. Amino acid sequence: CASSLGTPDDEQFF.